This TCR beta chain originates from a study of persistence of HIV-infected CD4 T cells. Turning to the study itself: Up to about 200 mL blood was drawn at multiple time points; a couple of donors had single-time leukapheresis.

For this clone: Its cognate antigen is unknown.

Germline-derived CDR1 and CDR2 are MNHNS and SASEGT. V lost 0 bases and J lost 4, with 12 bases in between. The CDR3 runs to 15 residues. This was the immunoSEQ version 4 assay in survey mode. Measured with immunoSEQ multiplex PCR; TCRdb has only the in-frame clones, and not every one. The profile covers more than 30,000 clones, with roughly 87% appearing a single time and approximately 1.2% taken by the ten largest. Anti-CD3/anti-CD28 beads served as a nonspecific positive control stimulus. Sorting of responding CD4+ T cells relied on upregulated CD40 ligand together with CD69. CD8-depleted PBMCs were stimulated roughly 18 hours with anti-CD28/CD49d costimulation, CD40-blocking antibody and enfuvirtide. Study-level results: Degenerate expanded CDR3beta sequences were enriched among CMV- and Gag-responding cells.

This clonotype originated in an adult man with HIV who was CMV-seropositive. Material: CD4+ T cells sorted from PBMCs after roughly 18-hour stimulation, obtained from a patient who received antiretroviral therapy. The chain is built from TRBV6-1 and TRBJ1-2, with TRBD1 as a possible D gene (5 bases). The CDR3 DNA follows: TGTGCCAGCAGTGAAGCGCTGGACAACTTCTATGGCTACACCTTC. It yields the protein CASSEALDNFYGYTF.